These 23 T cell receptor beta chains originate from one sample sequenced in a study of T cells after yellow fever vaccination. MiXCR, run by TCRdb on the 5' RACE reads, gives a single entry per CDR3 protein. Of more than 350,000 distinct CDR3 sequences in the sample, around a tenth were seen once. Sequenced here: PBMCs, sampled on the day of the first yellow fever vaccination. The receptors stem from a man between 18 and 35 years old who received the YFV17D yellow fever vaccine.

The rearrangement joins TRBV6-5 to TRBJ2-3, with 14 bases that match TRBD2. Trimming cost V 2 bases and J 6 bases; bases outside gene matches: 7. Germline CDR1 is MNHEY and CDR2 is SVGAGI. CDR3 length equals 17 residues. CDR3 protein: CASSYPTSGGGGDTQYF. The CDR3 DNA reads as TGTGCCAGCAGTTACCCGACTAGCGGGGGGGGAGGGGATACGCAGTATTTT.

The V and J genes are TRBV15 and TRBJ2-1, with 8 positions matching TRBD1. CDR1 and CDR2 (germline): LNHNV, YYDKDF (reference sequence). With 6 bases clipped from V and 7 bases from J, the junction kept 5 bases outside the gene matches. This CDR3 is 13 amino acids long. In nucleotides, the CDR3 is TGTGCCACCAGGCAGGACAGGGCGAATGAGCAGTTCTTC. Encoded protein: CATRQDRANEQFF.

V gene TRBV7-9 combines with J gene TRBJ1-1; 8 nucleotides agree with TRBD1. Germline CDR1 is SEHNR and CDR2 is FQNEAQ (reference sequence). The CDR3 covers 17 residues. The trim removed 5 bases at V and 5 bases at J, leaving 16 bases unmatched. The CDR3 spells CASSPWWGRGRRTEAFF. The CDR3 DNA follows: TGTGCCAGCAGCCCGTGGTGGGGCAGGGGGCGAAGGACTGAAGCTTTCTTT.

V usage is TRBV7-9 and J usage is TRBJ1-1; D is unclear. V lost 5 bases to trimming and J lost 1 base, with 8 bases between them. Germline V lookup: CDR1 SEHNR, CDR2 FQNEAQ (reference sequence). The CDR3 is 13 residues long. The CDR3 is CASSTDWNTEAFF. CDR3 sequence (DNA): TGTGCCAGCAGCACGGACTGGAACACTGAAGCTTTCTTT.

V gene TRBV5-1 combines with J gene TRBJ2-2; the D gene could be TRBD1 or TRBD2 (6 bases each). CDR1 and CDR2 (germline): SGHRS, YFSETQ. The ends were cut back, 6 bases at V and 2 bases at J, with 14 bases in the middle. This CDR3 is built from 15 residues. For the CDR3, the DNA is TGCGCCAGCACTACCCCGGGGGCCAACACCGGGGAGCTGTTTTTT. Its translation is CASTTPGANTGELFF.

This clonotype has a handful of counts. The chain joins TRBV24-1 to TRBJ2-5, with D possibly matching TRBD1 (5 bases). The V end was cut by 10 bases, the J end by 2 bases, with 10 bases between. The CDR3 covers 12 residues. CDR1 and CDR2 (germline): KGHDR, SFDVKD. CDR3 coding DNA: TGTGCCACAAAGGGGAATCAAGAGACCCAGTACTTC. The encoded protein is CATKGNQETQYF.

This clonotype was found many times. The chain couples TRBV29-1 to TRBJ2-4; D is tentatively TRBD1 or TRBD2 (5 bases each). CDR1 is SQVTM, CDR2 ANQGSEA, per germline. The CDR3 loop spans 13 amino acids. Trimming cost V 0 bases and J 7 bases, with 10 bases left between them. The DNA of the CDR3 is TGCAGCGTTGAAGAAATTGAGGGGAACATTCAGTACTTC. Protein: CSVEEIEGNIQYF.

The chain combines TRBV7-9 with TRBJ2-2; no clear D. The CDR3 length is 15 residues. Germline V gene sequence: CDR1 SEHNR, CDR2 FQNEAQ (reference sequence). V lost 5 bases to trimming and J lost 1 base, with 11 bases between them. Here the CDR3 reads CASSPRRVNTGELFF. As DNA, the CDR3 is TGTGCCAGCAGCCCCAGAAGGGTGAACACCGGGGAGCTGTTTTTT.

This chain connects TRBV12-3 or TRBV12-4 to TRBJ2-5; D remains ambiguous. The CDR3 consists of 13 residues. Trimming left V 4 bases short and J 0 bases short, with 6 bases between. CDR3 coding DNA: TGTGCCAGCAGTTCAAGATACCAAGAGACCCAGTACTTC. Translation gives CASSSRYQETQYF.

This clonotype was picked up many times. The chain couples TRBV7-2 to TRBJ2-3; no firm D call. This CDR3 is 11 amino acids long. CDR1 and CDR2 (germline): SGHTA, FQGNSA. V shed 4 bases and J shed 7 bases, with 6 bases lying between them. The CDR3 nucleotides read TGTGCCAGCAGCTCACAAAATACGCAGTATTTT. Translated, it gives CASSSQNTQYF.

There are many counts of this clonotype. The V gene is TRBV29-1, the J gene TRBJ2-7, with D perhaps being TRBD1 or TRBD2 (5 bases each). Germline loops: CDR1 SQVTM, CDR2 ANQGSEA. V was pared by 4 bases and J by 1 base, with 8 bases between. The CDR3 has 12 amino acids. The CDR3 DNA follows: TGCAGCGTTGGAGGGGCTTCCTACGAGCAGTACTTC. Amino acid sequence: CSVGGASYEQYF.

DNA for the CDR3: TGTGCCAGCAGCTCCCGGGGGACAGTTCTAAACACTGAAGCTTTCTTT. This translates into CASSSRGTVLNTEAFF. This rearrangement joins TRBV7-8 to TRBJ1-1; TRBD1 agrees at 7 bases. With V trimmed by 4 bases and J by 2 bases, 10 bases remained unmatched. The CDR3 consists of 16 residues. The germline gives CDR1 SGHVS, CDR2 FQNEAQ. Together with reference TRBV7-8 and TRBJ1-1, the CDR3 gives the full variable domain: GAGVSQSPRYKVAKRGQDVALRCDPISGHVSLFWYQQALGQGPEFLTYFQNEAQLDKSGLPSDRFFAERPEGSVSTLKIQRTQQEDSAVYLCASSSRGTVLNTEAFFGQGTRLTVV.

The chain employs TRBV5-4 and TRBJ2-4, with 12 bases lining up with TRBD2. The CDR3 is made up of 16 amino acids. Germline CDR1 and CDR2: SGHNT and YYREEE (reference sequence). J lost 8 bases, V lost 4 bases, and 10 bases had no gene match. CDR3 residues: CASSQRLAGDRDIQYF. The CDR3 DNA reads TGTGCCAGCAGCCAACGACTAGCGGGGGATCGGGACATTCAGTACTTC.

The J gene is TRBJ1-3, the V gene TRBV7-9; D gene unclear. Germline CDR1 SEHNR, CDR2 FQNEAQ (reference sequence). The CDR3 sequence is 13 residues long. The ends were cut back, 2 bases at V and 4 bases at J, with 6 bases in the middle. The CDR3 bases are TGTGCCAGCAGCTTAACGACAGGAAACACCATATATTTT. The encoded protein is CASSLTTGNTIYF.

The gene calls are TRBV7-4 and TRBJ2-7; D might be TRBD1 or TRBD2, each matching 5 bases. The CDR3 is 14 residues long. Trimming shortened V by 5 bases and J by 3 bases, and 14 bases separated the two germline ends. Germline CDR1 and CDR2: SGHVT and SQSDAQ. This chain's CDR3 is CASSPRGPRYEQYV. The CDR3 region has the DNA TGTGCCAGCAGCCCGAGGGGTCCCCGCTACGAGCAGTACGTC.

The J gene is TRBJ2-7, the V gene TRBV5-4; D might be TRBD2 (7 bases). The CDR3 loop spans 15 amino acids. Germline V gives CDR1 SGHNT, CDR2 YYREEE (reference sequence). V dropped 0 bases and J dropped 5 bases, with 15 bases sitting between them. CDR3 in amino acids: CASSLVNRAGDEQYF. Here the CDR3 DNA reads TGTGCCAGCAGCTTGGTGAACAGGGCGGGAGACGAGCAGTACTTC.

V and J are TRBV5-1 and TRBJ1-1; unclear D gene. V shed 3 bases and J shed 3 bases, with 12 bases lying between them. CDR3 length: 14 amino acids. The germline V gene has CDR1 SGHRS and CDR2 YFSETQ. CDR3 DNA sequence: TGCGCCAGCAGCTCAACTACATCTCACACTGAAGCTTTCTTT. Its protein product is CASSSTTSHTEAFF.

In its sample, this clonotype was seen a few times. The rearrangement links TRBV3-1 to TRBJ2-5, with 7 nucleotides matching TRBD2. After removal of 0 bases from V and 5 bases from J, the junction contained 9 bases not matched to a gene. Germline assignment: CDR1 LGHDT and CDR2 YNNKEL (reference sequence). CDR3 length: 16 amino acids. The CDR3 loop reads CASSQDHVGGRETQYF. CDR3 nucleotide sequence: TGTGCCAGCAGCCAAGACCACGTCGGGGGGAGGGAGACCCAGTACTTC.

The chain couples TRBV2 to TRBJ2-2; no definite D call. V was clipped by 7 bases and J by 3 bases, with 9 bases between them. The CDR3 contains 13 residues. Germline V gene data show CDR1 as SNHLY and CDR2 as FYNNEI. CDR3 residues: CASTRMDTGELFF. Written as DNA, the CDR3 is TGTGCCAGCACCAGAATGGACACCGGGGAGCTGTTTTTT.

This chain links TRBV4-1 with TRBJ2-3; 8 bases agree with TRBD2. V trimming: 4 bases; J trimming: 0 bases; junction bases outside the gene matches: 12. CDR3 length equals 18 residues. Germline CDR1 MGHRA, CDR2 YSYEKL. CDR3 sequence: CASSPSPGGALSTDTQYF. As DNA, the CDR3 is TGCGCCAGCAGCCCCTCACCGGGAGGGGCTCTTAGCACAGATACGCAGTATTTT.

This clonotype was seen ten or more times. J is TRBJ2-7 and V is TRBV20-1, with TRBD2 matching over 8 bases. The length of the CDR3 is 13 residues. Trimming removed 5 bases from V and 2 bases from J; junction bases left unmatched: 5. Germline V gene lookup returns CDR1 DFQATT and CDR2 SNEGSKA (reference sequence). CDR3 residues: CSAQTSDTYEQYV. CDR3 bases: TGCAGTGCTCAGACTAGCGATACCTACGAGCAGTACGTC.

The chain recombines TRBV5-1 with TRBJ1-6; TRBD1 is a possible D gene (5 bases). This CDR3 region has 15 residues. CDR1 and CDR2 (germline): SGHRS, YFSETQ. V was shortened by 2 bases and J by 2 bases, with 8 bases between the two germline ends. As DNA, the CDR3 is TGCGCCAGCAGCTTCAGGGAGACCTATAATTCACCCCTCCACTTT. This translates into CASSFRETYNSPLHF.

The chain joins TRBV5-1 to TRBJ2-2; D might be TRBD1 or TRBD2, each matching 5 bases. V was clipped by 7 bases and J by 3 bases, with 10 bases between them. This CDR3 has 13 amino acids. Germline V gene sequence: CDR1 SGHRS, CDR2 YFSETQ. Here the CDR3 reads CASAGGDTGELFF. The CDR3 nucleotides are TGCGCCAGCGCTGGGGGTGACACCGGGGAGCTGTTTTTT.